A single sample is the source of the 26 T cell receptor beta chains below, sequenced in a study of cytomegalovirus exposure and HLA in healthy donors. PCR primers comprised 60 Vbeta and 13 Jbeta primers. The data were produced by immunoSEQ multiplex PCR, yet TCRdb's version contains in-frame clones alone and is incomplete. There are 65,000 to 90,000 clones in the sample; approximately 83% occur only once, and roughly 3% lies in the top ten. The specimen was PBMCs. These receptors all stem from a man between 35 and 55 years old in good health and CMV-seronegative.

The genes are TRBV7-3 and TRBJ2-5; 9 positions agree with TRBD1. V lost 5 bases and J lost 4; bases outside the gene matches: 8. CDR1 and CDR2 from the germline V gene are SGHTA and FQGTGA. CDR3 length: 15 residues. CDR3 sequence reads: CASSPGTGPGETQYF. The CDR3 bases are TGTGCCAGCAGCCCAGGGACAGGGCCGGGAGAGACCCAGTACTTC. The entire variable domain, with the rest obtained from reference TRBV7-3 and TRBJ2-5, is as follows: GAGVSQTPSNKVTEKGKYVELRCDPISGHTALYWYRQSLGQGPEFLIYFQGTGAADDSGLPNDRFFAVRPEGSVSTLKIQRTERGDSAVYLCASSPGTGPGETQYFGPGTRLLVL.

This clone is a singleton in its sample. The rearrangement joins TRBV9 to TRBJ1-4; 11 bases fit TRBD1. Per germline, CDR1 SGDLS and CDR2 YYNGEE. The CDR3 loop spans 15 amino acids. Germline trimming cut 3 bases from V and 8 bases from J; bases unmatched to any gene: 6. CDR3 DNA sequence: TGTGCCAGCAGCGCGGGACAGGGGGTTCGAGAAAAACTGTTTTTT. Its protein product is CASSAGQGVREKLFF.

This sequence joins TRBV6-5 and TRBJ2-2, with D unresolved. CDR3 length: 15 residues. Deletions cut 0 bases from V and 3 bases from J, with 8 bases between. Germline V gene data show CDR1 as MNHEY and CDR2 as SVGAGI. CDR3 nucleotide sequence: TGTGCCAGCAGTTACTCAGGCGGAGACACCGGGGAGCTGTTTTTT. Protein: CASSYSGGDTGELFF.

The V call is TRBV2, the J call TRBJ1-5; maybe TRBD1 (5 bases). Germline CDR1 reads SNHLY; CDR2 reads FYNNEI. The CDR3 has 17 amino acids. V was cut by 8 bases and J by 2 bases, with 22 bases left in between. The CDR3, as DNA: TGTGCCAGCGGCCACATCGGGGGATCTGAGGGCAATCAGCCCCAGCATTTT. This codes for CASGHIGGSEGNQPQHF.

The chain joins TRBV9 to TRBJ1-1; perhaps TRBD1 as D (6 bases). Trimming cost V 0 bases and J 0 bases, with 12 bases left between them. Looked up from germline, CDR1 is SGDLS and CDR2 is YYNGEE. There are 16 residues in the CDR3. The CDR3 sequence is CASSVGGRGMNTEAFF. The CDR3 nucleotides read TGTGCCAGCAGCGTAGGGGGGCGCGGAATGAACACTGAAGCTTTCTTT. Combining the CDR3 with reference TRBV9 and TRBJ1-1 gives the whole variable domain DSGVTQTPKHLITATGQRVTLRCSPRSGDLSVYWYQQSLDQGLQFLIQYYNGEERAKGNILERFSAQQFPDLHSELNLSSLELGDSALYFCASSVGGRGMNTEAFFGQGTRLTVV.

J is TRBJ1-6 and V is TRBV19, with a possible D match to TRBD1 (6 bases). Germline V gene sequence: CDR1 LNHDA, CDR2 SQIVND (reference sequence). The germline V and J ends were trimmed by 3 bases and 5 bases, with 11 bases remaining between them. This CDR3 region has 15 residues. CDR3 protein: CASSIGGPNNSPLHF. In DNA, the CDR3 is TGTGCCAGTAGTATTGGGGGCCCGAATAATTCACCCCTCCACTTT.

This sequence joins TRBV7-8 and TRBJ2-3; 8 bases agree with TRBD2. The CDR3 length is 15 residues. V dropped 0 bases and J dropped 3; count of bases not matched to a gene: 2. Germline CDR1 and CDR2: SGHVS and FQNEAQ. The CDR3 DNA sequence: TGTGCCAGCAGCTTAGCAGCGGGGGTTACAGATACGCAGTATTTT. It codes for CASSLAAGVTDTQYF.

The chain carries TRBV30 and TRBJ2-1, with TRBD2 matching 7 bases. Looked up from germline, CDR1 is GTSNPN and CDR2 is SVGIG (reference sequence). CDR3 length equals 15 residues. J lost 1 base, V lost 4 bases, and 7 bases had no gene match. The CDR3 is CAWIPSGESYNEQFF. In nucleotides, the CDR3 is TGTGCCTGGATCCCAAGCGGGGAATCCTACAATGAGCAGTTCTTC.

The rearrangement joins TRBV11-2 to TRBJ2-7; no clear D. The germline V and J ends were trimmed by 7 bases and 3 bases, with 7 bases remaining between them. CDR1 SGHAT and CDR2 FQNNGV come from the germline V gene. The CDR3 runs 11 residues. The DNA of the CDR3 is TGTGCCAGCACAGGAAACTACGAGCAGTACTTC. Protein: CASTGNYEQYF.

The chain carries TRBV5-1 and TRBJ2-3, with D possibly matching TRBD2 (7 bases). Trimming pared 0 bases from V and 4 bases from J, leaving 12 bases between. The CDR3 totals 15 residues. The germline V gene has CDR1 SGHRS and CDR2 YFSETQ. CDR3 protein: CASSLGGGAPDTQYF. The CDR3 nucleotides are TGCGCCAGCAGCTTGGGAGGGGGGGCCCCAGATACGCAGTATTTT.

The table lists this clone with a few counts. CDR3 residues: CASSVVISYNEQFF. Written as DNA, the CDR3 is TGTGCCAGCAGCGTAGTTATCTCCTACAATGAGCAGTTCTTC. The J gene is TRBJ2-1, the V gene TRBV9; D ambiguous. This CDR3 region has 14 residues. Germline assignment: CDR1 SGDLS and CDR2 YYNGEE. The V end was cut by 0 bases, the J end by 0 bases, with 4 bases between.

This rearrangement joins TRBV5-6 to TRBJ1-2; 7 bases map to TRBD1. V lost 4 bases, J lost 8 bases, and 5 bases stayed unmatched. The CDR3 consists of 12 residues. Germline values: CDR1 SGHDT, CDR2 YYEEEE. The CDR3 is CASSRGQEGYTF. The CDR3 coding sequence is TGTGCCAGCAGCCGAGGACAGGAAGGCTACACCTTC.

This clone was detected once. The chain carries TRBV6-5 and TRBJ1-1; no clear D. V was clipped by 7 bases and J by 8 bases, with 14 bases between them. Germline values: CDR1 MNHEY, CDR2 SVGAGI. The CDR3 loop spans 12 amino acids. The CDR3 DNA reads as TGTGCCAGCAATTTAACTCGGTGGGAAGCTTTCTTT. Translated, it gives CASNLTRWEAFF.

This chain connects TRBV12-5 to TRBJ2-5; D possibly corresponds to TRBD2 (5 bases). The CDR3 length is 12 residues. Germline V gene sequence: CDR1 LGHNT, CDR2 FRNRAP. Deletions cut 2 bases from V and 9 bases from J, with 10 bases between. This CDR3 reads CASGLFGMAQYF. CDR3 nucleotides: TGTGCTAGTGGTTTGTTCGGGATGGCCCAGTACTTC.

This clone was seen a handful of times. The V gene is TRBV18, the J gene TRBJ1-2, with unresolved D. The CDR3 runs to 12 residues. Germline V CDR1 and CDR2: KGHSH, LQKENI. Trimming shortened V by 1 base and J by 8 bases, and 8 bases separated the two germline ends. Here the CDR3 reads CASSPQGEGYTF. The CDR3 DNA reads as TGTGCCAGCTCACCACAGGGAGAAGGCTACACCTTC.

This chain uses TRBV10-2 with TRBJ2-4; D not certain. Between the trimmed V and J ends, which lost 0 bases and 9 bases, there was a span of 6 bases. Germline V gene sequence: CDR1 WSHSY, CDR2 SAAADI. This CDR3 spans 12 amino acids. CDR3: CASSESAGIQYF. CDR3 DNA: TGCGCCAGCAGTGAGTCAGCCGGCATTCAGTACTTC.

CDR3 coding DNA: TGTGCCAGTAGTATTACACAGGGCAGATCTAACTATGGCTACACCTTC. It is translated as CASSITQGRSNYGYTF. The chain joins TRBV19 to TRBJ1-2; D is possibly TRBD1 (6 bases). The CDR3 length is 16 residues. V was pared by 3 bases and J by 0 bases, with 14 bases between. Germline V gives CDR1 LNHDA, CDR2 SQIVND (reference sequence).

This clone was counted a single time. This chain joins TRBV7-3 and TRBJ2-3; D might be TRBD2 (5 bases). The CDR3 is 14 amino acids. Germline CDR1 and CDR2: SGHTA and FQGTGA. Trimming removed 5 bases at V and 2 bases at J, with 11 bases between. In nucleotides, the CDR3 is TGTGCCAGCAGCCCCCGGGGATACACAGATACGCAGTATTTT. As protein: CASSPRGYTDTQYF.

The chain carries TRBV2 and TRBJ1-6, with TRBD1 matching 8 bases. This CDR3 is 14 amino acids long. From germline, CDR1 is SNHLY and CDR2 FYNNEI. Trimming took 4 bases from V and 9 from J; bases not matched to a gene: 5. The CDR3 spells CASSVEQGVSPLHF. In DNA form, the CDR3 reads TGTGCCAGCAGTGTCGAACAGGGGGTTTCACCCCTCCACTTT.

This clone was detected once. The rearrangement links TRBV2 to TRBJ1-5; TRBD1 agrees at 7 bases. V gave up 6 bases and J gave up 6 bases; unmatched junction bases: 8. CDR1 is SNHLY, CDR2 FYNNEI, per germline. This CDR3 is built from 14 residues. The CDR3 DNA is TGTGCCAGCAGGGCCGACAGGGACGGTCAGCCCCAGCATTTT. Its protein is CASRADRDGQPQHF.

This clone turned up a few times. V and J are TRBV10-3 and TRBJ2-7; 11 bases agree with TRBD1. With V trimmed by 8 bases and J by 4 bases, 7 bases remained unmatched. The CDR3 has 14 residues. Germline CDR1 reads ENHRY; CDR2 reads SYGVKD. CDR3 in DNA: TGTGCCATCGGACCGGGACAGGGGGTATACGAGCAGTACTTC. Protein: CAIGPGQGVYEQYF.

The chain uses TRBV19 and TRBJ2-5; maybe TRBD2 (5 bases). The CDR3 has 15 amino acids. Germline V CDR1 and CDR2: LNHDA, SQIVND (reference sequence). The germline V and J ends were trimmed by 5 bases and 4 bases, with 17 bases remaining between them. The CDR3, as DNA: TGTGCCAGTAGTCCGCGCCCCTTAGAGGGAGAGACCCAGTACTTC. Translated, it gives CASSPRPLEGETQYF.

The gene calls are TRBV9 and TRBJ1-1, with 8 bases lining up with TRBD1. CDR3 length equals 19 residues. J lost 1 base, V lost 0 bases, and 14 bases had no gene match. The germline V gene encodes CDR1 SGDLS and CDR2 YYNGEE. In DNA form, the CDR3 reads TGTGCCAGCAGCGTAGACCCGGACAGGGAGGGTCCGGGGAACACTGAAGCTTTCTTT. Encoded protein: CASSVDPDREGPGNTEAFF. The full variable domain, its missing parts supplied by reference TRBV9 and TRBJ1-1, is DSGVTQTPKHLITATGQRVTLRCSPRSGDLSVYWYQQSLDQGLQFLIQYYNGEERAKGNILERFSAQQFPDLHSELNLSSLELGDSALYFCASSVDPDREGPGNTEAFFGQGTRLTVV.

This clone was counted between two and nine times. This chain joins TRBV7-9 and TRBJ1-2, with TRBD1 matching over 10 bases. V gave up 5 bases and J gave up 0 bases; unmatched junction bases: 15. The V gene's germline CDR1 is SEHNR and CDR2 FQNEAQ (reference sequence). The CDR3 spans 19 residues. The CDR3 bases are TGTGCCAGCAGCGCGATCCCGGGACAGGGGAACAGAGCTAACTATGGCTACACCTTC. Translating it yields CASSAIPGQGNRANYGYTF. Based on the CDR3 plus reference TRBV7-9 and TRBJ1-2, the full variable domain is DTGVSQNPRHKITKRGQNVTFRCDPISEHNRLYWYRQTLGQGPEFLTYFQNEAQLEKSRLLSDRFSAERPKGSFSTLEIQRTEQGDSAMYLCASSAIPGQGNRANYGYTFGSGTRLTVV.

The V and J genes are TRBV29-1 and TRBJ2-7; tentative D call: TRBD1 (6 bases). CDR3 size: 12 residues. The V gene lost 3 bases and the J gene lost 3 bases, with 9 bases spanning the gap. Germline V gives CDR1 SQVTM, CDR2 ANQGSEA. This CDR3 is CSVEDRDYEQYF. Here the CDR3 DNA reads TGCAGCGTTGAGGACAGAGACTACGAGCAGTACTTC.

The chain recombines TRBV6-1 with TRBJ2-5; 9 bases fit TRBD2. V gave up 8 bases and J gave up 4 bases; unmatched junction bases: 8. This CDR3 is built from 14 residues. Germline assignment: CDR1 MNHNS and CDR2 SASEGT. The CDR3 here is CASGEKRGVETQYF. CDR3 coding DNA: TGTGCCAGCGGAGAAAAGCGGGGGGTAGAGACCCAGTACTTC.